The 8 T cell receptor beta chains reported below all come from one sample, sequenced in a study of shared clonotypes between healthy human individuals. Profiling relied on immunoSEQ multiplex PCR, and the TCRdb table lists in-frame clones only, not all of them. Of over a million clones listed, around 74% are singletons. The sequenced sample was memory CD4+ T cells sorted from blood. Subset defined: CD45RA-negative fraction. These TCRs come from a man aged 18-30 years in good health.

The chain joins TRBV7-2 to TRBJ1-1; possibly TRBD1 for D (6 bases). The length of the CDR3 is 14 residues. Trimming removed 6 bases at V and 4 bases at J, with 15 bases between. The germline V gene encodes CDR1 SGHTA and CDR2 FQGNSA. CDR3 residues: CASSFDRYATEAFF. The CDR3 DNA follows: TGTGCCAGCAGTTTCGACAGGTATGCCACTGAAGCTTTCTTT.

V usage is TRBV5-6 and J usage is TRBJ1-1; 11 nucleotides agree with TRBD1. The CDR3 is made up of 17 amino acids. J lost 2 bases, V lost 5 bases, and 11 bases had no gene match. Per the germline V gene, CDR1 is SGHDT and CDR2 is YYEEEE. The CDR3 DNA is TGTGCCAGCAGTTCCGGGACAGGGGGTTGGGGAAACACTGAAGCTTTCTTT. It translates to CASSSGTGGWGNTEAFF. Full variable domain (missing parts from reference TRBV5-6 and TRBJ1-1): DAGVTQSPTHLIKTRGQQVTLRCSPKSGHDTVSWYQQALGQGPQFIFQYYEEEERQRGNFPDRFSGHQFPNYSSELNVNALLLGDSALYLCASSSGTGGWGNTEAFFGQGTRLTVV.

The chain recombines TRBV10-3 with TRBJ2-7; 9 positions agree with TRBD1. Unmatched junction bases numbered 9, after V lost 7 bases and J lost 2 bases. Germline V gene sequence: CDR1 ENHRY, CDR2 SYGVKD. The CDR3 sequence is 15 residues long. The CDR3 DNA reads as TGTGCCATCAATTCACCGGGACAGGGCACCTACGAGCAGTACTTC. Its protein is CAINSPGQGTYEQYF.

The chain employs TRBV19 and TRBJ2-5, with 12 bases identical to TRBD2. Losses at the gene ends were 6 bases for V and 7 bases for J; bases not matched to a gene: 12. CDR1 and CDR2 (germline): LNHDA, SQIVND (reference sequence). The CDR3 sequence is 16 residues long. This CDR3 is CASSLGRTSGEGTQYF. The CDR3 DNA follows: TGTGCCAGTAGCCTCGGGAGGACTAGCGGGGAAGGGACCCAGTACTTC.

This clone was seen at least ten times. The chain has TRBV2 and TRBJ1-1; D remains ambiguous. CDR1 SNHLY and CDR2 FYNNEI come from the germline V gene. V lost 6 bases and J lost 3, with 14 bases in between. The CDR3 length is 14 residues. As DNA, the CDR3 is TGTGCCAGCAGGGCAGCAGCACTAGACACTGAAGCTTTCTTT. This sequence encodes CASRAAALDTEAFF.

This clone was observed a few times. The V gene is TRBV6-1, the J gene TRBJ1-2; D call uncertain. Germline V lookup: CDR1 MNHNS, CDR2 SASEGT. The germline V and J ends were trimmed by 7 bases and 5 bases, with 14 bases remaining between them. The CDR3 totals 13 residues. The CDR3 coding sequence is TGTGCCAGCACGGGCAGATTCCTTTATGGCTACACCTTC. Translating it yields CASTGRFLYGYTF.

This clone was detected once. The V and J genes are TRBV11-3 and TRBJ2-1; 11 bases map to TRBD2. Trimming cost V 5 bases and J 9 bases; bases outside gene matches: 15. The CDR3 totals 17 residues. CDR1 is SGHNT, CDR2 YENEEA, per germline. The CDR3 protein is CASSPPGGSGGASEQFF. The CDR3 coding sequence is TGTGCCAGCAGCCCCCCGGGGGGTAGCGGGGGGGCAAGTGAGCAGTTCTTC.

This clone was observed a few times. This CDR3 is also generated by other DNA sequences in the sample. The CDR3 coding sequence is TGTGCCAGCAGCTTAGATGCGGGAGGGAGCACAGATACGCAGTATTTT. Translating it yields CASSLDAGGSTDTQYF. The chain joins TRBV7-6 to TRBJ2-3; 9 bases are a match to TRBD2. CDR1 SGHVS and CDR2 FNYEAQ come from the germline V gene. This CDR3 comprises 16 residues. J gave up 0 bases and V 1 base, and 2 bases lay outside the gene matches.